These T cell receptor beta chains were read from a single sample in a study of blood T cell repertoires in COVID-19. Some clones are missing from TCRdb's copy, which holds only in-frame ones; the method was immunoSEQ multiplex PCR. The repertoire holds around 130,000 clones, with roughly 81% as singletons. The sequencing input was PBMCs or T cells enriched from blood (not recorded which). Receptor source: a woman aged 45 to 65 with acute COVID-19. Both conserved end residues are part of each CDR3. The D gene is left open where the match is weak. Some rows have no size entry. The others give once, few or many, or a class for an expanded clone.

cdr3_nt: TGTGCCAACTCACTTCATCGGGCAGGGGACACTGAAGCTTTCTTT; cdr3_aa: CANSLHRAGDTEAFF; d_call: .; clone_size: .; cdr3_length: 15; j_call: TRBJ1-1; v_call: TRBV9
cdr3_nt: TGTGCCAGTACTCCTCCGGGGAGGGACTATGGCTACACCTTC; cdr3_aa: CASTPPGRDYGYTF; d_call: .; clone_size: .; cdr3_length: 14; j_call: TRBJ1-2; v_call: TRBV19
cdr3_nt: TGTGCCAGTGTATATGGACAGGTAGAAACTGAAGCTTTCTTT; cdr3_aa: CASVYGQVETEAFF; d_call: TRBD1; clone_size: .; cdr3_length: 14; j_call: TRBJ1-1; v_call: TRBV19
cdr3_nt: TGTGCCAGCAGCTTAGTACCCGGTTGGAGCGTTGAGACCCAGTACTTC; cdr3_aa: CASSLVPGWSVETQYF; d_call: .; clone_size: .; cdr3_length: 16; j_call: TRBJ2-5; v_call: TRBV7-2
cdr3_nt: TGTGCCAGCAGCTTAACAGGACTAGCGTTACGCACAGATACGCAGTATTTT; cdr3_aa: CASSLTGLALRTDTQYF; d_call: TRBD2; clone_size: .; cdr3_length: 17; j_call: TRBJ2-3; v_call: TRBV7-3
cdr3_nt: TGTGCCAGTAGGGCGGGCGAAAAACTGTTTTTT; cdr3_aa: CASRAGEKLFF; d_call: .; clone_size: .; cdr3_length: 11; j_call: TRBJ1-4; v_call: TRBV19
cdr3_nt: TGTGCCAGCTCACCACTCGCGGGAGGAGACACCGGGGAGCTGTTTTTT; cdr3_aa: CASSPLAGGDTGELFF; d_call: TRBD2; clone_size: .; cdr3_length: 16; j_call: TRBJ2-2; v_call: TRBV18
cdr3_nt: TGTGCCAGCAGCGTGGACTTTAGCTCCTACAATGAGCAGTTCTTC; cdr3_aa: CASSVDFSSYNEQFF; d_call: .; clone_size: .; cdr3_length: 15; j_call: TRBJ2-1; v_call: TRBV9
cdr3_nt: TGTGCCAGCAGCTTCCACATGGACCAAGAGACCCAGTACTTC; cdr3_aa: CASSFHMDQETQYF; d_call: .; clone_size: .; cdr3_length: 14; j_call: TRBJ2-5; v_call: TRBV11-2
cdr3_nt: TGTGCCAGCTCCACAGGGAACTATGGCTACACCTTC; cdr3_aa: CASSTGNYGYTF; d_call: .; clone_size: .; cdr3_length: 12; j_call: TRBJ1-2; v_call: TRBV28
cdr3_nt: TGTGCCAGCAGCCCACAAAGGACTAGCGGGACTTACTCCTACAATGAGCAGTTCTTC; cdr3_aa: CASSPQRTSGTYSYNEQFF; d_call: TRBD2; clone_size: .; cdr3_length: 19; j_call: TRBJ2-1; v_call: TRBV3-1/TRBV3-2
cdr3_nt: TGTGCCAGCAGCCTAACTAGCGGAGCGAAAAATGAGCAGTTCTTC; cdr3_aa: CASSLTSGAKNEQFF; d_call: TRBD2; clone_size: .; cdr3_length: 15; j_call: TRBJ2-1; v_call: TRBV6-5
cdr3_nt: TGTGCCACAAGGATGACACTTGAAGCTTTCTTT; cdr3_aa: CATRMTLEAFF; d_call: .; clone_size: .; cdr3_length: 11; j_call: TRBJ1-1; v_call: TRBV2
cdr3_nt: TGCGCCAGCAGCCAAGAAAGGGGTAGCGGGATGATGGGAGAGACCCAGTACTTC; cdr3_aa: CASSQERGSGMMGETQYF; d_call: TRBD2; clone_size: once; cdr3_length: 18; j_call: TRBJ2-5; v_call: TRBV4-1
cdr3_nt: TGTGCCACGGCAGGGGATCGTTCTTCCGGGGAGCTGTTTTTT; cdr3_aa: CATAGDRSSGELFF; d_call: .; clone_size: .; cdr3_length: 14; j_call: TRBJ2-2; v_call: TRBV24-1
cdr3_nt: TGTGCCAGCACCCCAGGGTTCATGAACACTGAAGCTTTCTTT; cdr3_aa: CASTPGFMNTEAFF; d_call: .; clone_size: .; cdr3_length: 14; j_call: TRBJ1-1; v_call: TRBV28
cdr3_nt: TGTGCCAGCAGTTTATTTGTCCAGAACCAAGAGACCCAGTACTTC; cdr3_aa: CASSLFVQNQETQYF; d_call: .; clone_size: .; cdr3_length: 15; j_call: TRBJ2-5; v_call: TRBV27
cdr3_nt: TGTGCCTGGAGCAATGGCGGGAACACAGATACGCAGTATTTT; cdr3_aa: CAWSNGGNTDTQYF; d_call: .; clone_size: .; cdr3_length: 14; j_call: TRBJ2-3; v_call: TRBV30
cdr3_nt: TGTGCCAGCAGTTACGAGGGAAGTTACTACGAGCAGTACTTC; cdr3_aa: CASSYEGSYYEQYF; d_call: .; clone_size: .; cdr3_length: 14; j_call: TRBJ2-7; v_call: TRBV6-2/TRBV6-3
cdr3_nt: TGTGCCAGTAGTACCGGAAACAGGGGGGAATCTAATGAAAAACTGTTTTTT; cdr3_aa: CASSTGNRGESNEKLFF; d_call: TRBD1; clone_size: .; cdr3_length: 17; j_call: TRBJ1-4; v_call: TRBV19
cdr3_nt: TGTGCCAGCAGCTTAGGGGAGACTGGATACGAGCAGTACTTC; cdr3_aa: CASSLGETGYEQYF; d_call: .; clone_size: .; cdr3_length: 14; j_call: TRBJ2-7; v_call: TRBV11-3
cdr3_nt: TGTGCCAGCAGCGCAGCCCGGGGTTCTAGCAATCAGCCCCAGCATTTT; cdr3_aa: CASSAARGSSNQPQHF; d_call: .; clone_size: .; cdr3_length: 16; j_call: TRBJ1-5; v_call: TRBV7-9
cdr3_nt: TGTGCCAGCAGCCCCCCCGGGACTAGCGGGAGGGCCGGAGATACGCAGTATTTT; cdr3_aa: CASSPPGTSGRAGDTQYF; d_call: TRBD2; clone_size: few; cdr3_length: 18; j_call: TRBJ2-3; v_call: TRBV11-2
cdr3_nt: TGTGCCAGCAGCTCCGGGACAGGGGTGGAGACCCAGTACTTC; cdr3_aa: CASSSGTGVETQYF; d_call: TRBD1; clone_size: .; cdr3_length: 14; j_call: TRBJ2-5; v_call: TRBV7-6
cdr3_nt: TGTGCCAGCAGCCAAGATCGGGGACTCGGCTACACCTTC; cdr3_aa: CASSQDRGLGYTF; d_call: .; clone_size: .; cdr3_length: 13; j_call: TRBJ1-2; v_call: TRBV14
cdr3_nt: TGTGCCTGGGGTGGTGAAACGGTAGGGAGCGAAAAACTGTTTTTT; cdr3_aa: CAWGGETVGSEKLFF; d_call: .; clone_size: .; cdr3_length: 15; j_call: TRBJ1-4; v_call: TRBV30
cdr3_nt: TGTGCCAGTAGTATAGATGGTAGCGGGAAAAGCGGCGAGCAGTACTTC; cdr3_aa: CASSIDGSGKSGEQYF; d_call: TRBD2; clone_size: .; cdr3_length: 16; j_call: TRBJ2-7; v_call: TRBV19
cdr3_nt: TGTGCCAGCACCTGGACTAGCGGGAGGGCCGGGACAGATACGCAGTATTTT; cdr3_aa: CASTWTSGRAGTDTQYF; d_call: TRBD2; clone_size: many; cdr3_length: 17; j_call: TRBJ2-3; v_call: TRBV11-2